The rows below give T cell receptor beta chains drawn from one sample of a study of shared clonotypes between healthy human individuals. Assay: immunoSEQ multiplex PCR; the TCRdb copy retains only in-frame clones and omits some. The sample holds about 2 million clones; 85% to 95% are singletons and the top ten take approximately 1%. The source material was naive CD8+ T cells sorted from blood. The receptors stem from a young man in good health. The CDR3 runs from the conserved cysteine through the conserved F or W. D genes are given only for firm matches. Size tells how often a clone was seen (once, few, many) or the class of an expanded clone, and some rows leave it out.

j_gene,abundance,d_gene,v_gene,CDR3aa,CDR3nt
TRBJ1-1,.,TRBD1,TRBV2,CASSEPQDRVTNTEAFF,TGTGCCAGCAGTGAACCACAAGACAGGGTAACGAACACTGAAGCTTTCTTT
TRBJ1-6,.,.,TRBV5-6,CASSLGSSYNSPLHF,TGTGCCAGCAGCTTGGGGAGCTCCTATAATTCACCCCTCCACTTT
TRBJ1-1,.,.,TRBV27,CASSLIGRVNTEAFF,TGTGCCAGCAGTTTAATCGGCAGGGTGAACACTGAAGCTTTCTTT
TRBJ1-5,once,TRBD1,TRBV27,CASSLGTGNQPQHF,TGTGCCAGCAGTCTCGGGACAGGCAATCAGCCCCAGCATTTT
TRBJ1-5,.,TRBD1,TRBV27,CASSRTGSLQPQHF,TGTGCCAGCAGCCGGACAGGGTCCCTCCAGCCCCAGCATTTT
TRBJ1-6,few,TRBD1,TRBV30,CAWSPGQGNSPLHF,TGTGCCTGGAGTCCGGGACAGGGGAATTCACCCCTCCACTTT
TRBJ2-1,.,TRBD1,TRBV28,CASSFRGLSRNEQFF,TGTGCCAGCAGTTTTAGGGGGCTTTCTCGCAATGAGCAGTTCTTC
TRBJ1-4,.,.,TRBV4-1,CASSQRPGTRNEKLFF,TGCGCCAGCAGCCAACGACCCGGGACAAGGAATGAAAAACTGTTTTTT
TRBJ2-7,.,.,TRBV6-6,CASSYSGAGDEQYF,TGTGCCAGCAGTTACTCAGGGGCCGGGGACGAGCAGTACTTC
TRBJ2-1,.,.,TRBV6-5,CASSYGHEQFF,TGTGCCAGCAGTTACGGTCATGAGCAGTTCTTC
TRBJ2-1,.,TRBD2,TRBV18,CASSPTSGEPNEQFF,TGTGCCAGCTCACCAACTAGCGGGGAGCCCAATGAGCAGTTCTTC
TRBJ1-5,.,.,TRBV2,CASILDSDSNQPQHF,TGTGCCAGCATCCTTGACTCCGATAGCAATCAGCCCCAGCATTTT
TRBJ1-2,.,TRBD1,TRBV27,CASSLDRANYGYTF,TGTGCCAGCAGTTTAGACAGGGCTAACTATGGCTACACCTTC
TRBJ1-6,.,.,TRBV7-6,CASSLVADSSYNSPLHF,TGTGCCAGCAGCTTAGTGGCGGATAGCTCCTATAATTCACCCCTCCACTTT
TRBJ1-1,.,.,TRBV13,CASSLGVMVGTEAFF,TGTGCCAGCAGCTTAGGCGTTATGGTGGGGACTGAAGCTTTCTTT
TRBJ2-7,.,.,TRBV5-1,CASSLVGGPYEQYF,TGCGCCAGCAGCTTGGTAGGGGGGCCCTACGAGCAGTACTTC
TRBJ1-1,.,.,TRBV28,CASKAEVPPEAFF,TGTGCCAGCAAGGCAGAGGTCCCCCCCGAAGCTTTCTTT
TRBJ2-3,.,.,TRBV4-3,CASSQDSGLGTDTQYF,TGCGCCAGCAGCCAAGATAGCGGATTGGGAACAGATACGCAGTATTTT
TRBJ2-7,.,.,TRBV27,CASRLVGDDYEQYF,TGTGCCAGCAGACTCGTGGGGGATGATTACGAGCAGTACTTC
TRBJ2-1,.,.,TRBV7-9,CASSPLSSYNEQFF,TGTGCCAGCAGCCCCCTGAGCTCCTACAATGAGCAGTTCTTC
TRBJ2-7,once,.,TRBV19,CASSLNLDSYEQYF,TGTGCCAGTAGTCTCAACCTCGACTCCTACGAGCAGTACTTC
TRBJ1-1,.,TRBD1,TRBV6-5,CASSPFGTADTEAFF,TGTGCCAGCAGCCCCTTCGGGACAGCTGACACTGAAGCTTTCTTT
TRBJ2-5,.,TRBD1,TRBV11-2,CASSPGQDWYQETQYF,TGTGCCAGCAGCCCAGGACAGGACTGGTACCAAGAGACCCAGTACTTC
TRBJ2-1,once,.,TRBV6-5,CASSFLGEPGEQFF,TGTGCCAGCAGTTTCCTTGGGGAGCCCGGGGAGCAGTTCTTC
TRBJ2-7,.,TRBD1,TRBV13,CASSWTGDSYEQYF,TGTGCCAGCAGCTGGACAGGCGACTCCTACGAGCAGTACTTC
TRBJ2-1,.,.,TRBV4-1,CASSPHVASSYNEQFF,TGCGCCAGCAGCCCCCACGTGGCTAGCTCCTACAATGAGCAGTTCTTC
TRBJ2-7,.,.,TRBV27,CASSNRGPTNEQYF,TGTGCCAGCAGCAACCGGGGGCCGACCAACGAGCAGTACTTC
TRBJ2-1,.,TRBD2,TRBV4-3,CASSIAGGPVNEQFF,TGCGCCAGCAGCATAGCGGGAGGGCCAGTGAATGAGCAGTTCTTC
TRBJ2-7,.,.,TRBV2,CASSEVWGSYEQYF,TGTGCCAGCAGTGAAGTCTGGGGAAGCTACGAGCAGTACTTC
TRBJ1-5,.,.,TRBV6-5,CASSYKGNQPQHF,TGTGCCAGCAGTTACAAAGGGAACCAGCCCCAGCATTTT
TRBJ2-1,.,.,TRBV13,CASSLGGDEQFF,TGTGCCAGCAGCCTAGGGGGGGATGAGCAGTTCTTC
TRBJ2-6,.,.,TRBV12-2,CASRCRDRSGANVLTF,TGTGCAAGTCGCTGCCGGGACAGAAGTGGGGCCAACGTCCTGACTTTC
TRBJ2-5,.,.,TRBV7-9,CASSLRAEVEETQYF,TGTGCCAGCAGCTTAAGGGCAGAGGTAGAAGAGACCCAGTACTTC
TRBJ2-3,.,.,TRBV4-1,CASSQGPGADTQYF,TGCGCCAGCAGCCAAGGCCCCGGGGCAGATACGCAGTATTTT
TRBJ1-4,.,.,TRBV30,CAWSVRATNEKLFF,TGTGCCTGGAGTGTTCGGGCAACTAATGAAAAACTGTTTTTT
TRBJ1-2,.,TRBD1,TRBV5-6,CASTFRTGVIYGYTF,TGTGCCAGTACCTTTAGGACAGGGGTTATCTATGGCTACACCTTC
TRBJ1-4,.,TRBD1,TRBV29-1,CSVTGTDNEKLFF,TGCAGCGTGACCGGGACAGATAATGAAAAACTGTTTTTT
TRBJ2-2,.,.,TRBV28,CASSFAPPNTGELFF,TGTGCCAGCAGTTTTGCCCCCCCGAACACCGGGGAGCTGTTTTTT
TRBJ2-3,.,TRBD2,TRBV4-3,CASSQDGLAGRDTQYF,TGCGCCAGCAGCCAAGATGGGCTAGCGGGGAGAGATACGCAGTATTTT
TRBJ1-4,once,.,TRBV2,CASSGSGLTNEKLFF,TGTGCCAGCAGTGGGTCGGGGCTCACTAATGAAAAACTGTTTTTT
TRBJ2-5,.,.,TRBV5-4,CASISLSGAQYF,TGTGCCAGCATTAGCCTGTCAGGGGCCCAGTACTTC
TRBJ2-1,.,.,TRBV7-6,CASSLGLGGESEQFF,TGTGCCAGCAGCTTGGGCTTGGGGGGAGAAAGTGAGCAGTTCTTC
TRBJ2-7,.,.,TRBV5-6,CASSFDPGGEAYEQYF,TGTGCCAGCAGCTTCGATCCGGGCGGGGAGGCCTACGAGCAGTACTTC
TRBJ1-2,once,TRBD1,TRBV30,CACSPGQGMYGYTF,TGTGCCTGTTCCCCGGGACAGGGAATGTATGGCTACACCTTC
TRBJ2-4,few,.,TRBV9,CASSGGQTGLNIQYF,TGTGCCAGCAGCGGAGGGCAAACGGGGTTGAACATTCAGTACTTC
TRBJ2-7,.,.,TRBV6-1,CASSDGHRVHEQYF,TGTGCCAGCAGTGACGGGCACAGGGTCCACGAGCAGTACTTC
TRBJ2-7,.,.,TRBV7-3,CASSPTWDLDSYEQYF,TGTGCCAGCAGCCCGACCTGGGACTTGGACTCCTACGAGCAGTACTTC
TRBJ2-1,.,TRBD2,TRBV7-9,CASSSPGTSGANEQFF,TGTGCCAGCAGCTCTCCCGGGACTAGCGGGGCCAATGAGCAGTTCTTC
TRBJ1-6,.,.,TRBV21-1,CASRSNREERDSPLHF,TGTGCCAGCAGGAGTAACAGGGAAGAGCGGGATTCACCCCTCCACTTT
TRBJ2-7,.,TRBD2,TRBV7-2,CASSFGTSGPSYEQYF,TGTGCCAGCAGCTTTGGGACTAGCGGGCCCTCCTACGAGCAGTACTTC
TRBJ2-5,.,TRBD2,TRBV27,CASSHSGEETQYF,TGTGCCAGCAGTCATAGCGGGGAAGAGACCCAGTACTTC
TRBJ2-4,.,.,TRBV7-9,CASSLDGIDIQYF,TGTGCCAGCAGCTTAGATGGGATAGACATTCAGTACTTC
TRBJ2-2,once,.,TRBV6-1,CASSESGYSYTGELFF,TGTGCCAGCAGTGAATCCGGGTATAGTTATACCGGGGAGCTGTTTTTT
TRBJ2-1,.,TRBD1,TRBV5-6,CASSFRQGAGDEQFF,TGTGCCAGCAGCTTCAGACAGGGGGCAGGGGATGAGCAGTTCTTC
TRBJ2-1,.,TRBD1,TRBV27,CASSLSTGGNYEQFF,TGTGCCAGCAGTCTTTCGACAGGGGGCAATTATGAGCAGTTCTTC
TRBJ2-7,.,.,TRBV5-4,CASSLYGRVYEQYF,TGTGCCAGCAGCTTGTACGGCAGGGTCTACGAGCAGTACTTC
TRBJ2-7,.,.,TRBV6-6,CASSPWGGDKLGEQYF,TGTGCCAGCAGTCCCTGGGGCGGGGACAAGCTTGGGGAGCAGTACTTC
TRBJ1-1,.,.,TRBV5-4,CASSLDLYLMNTEAFF,TGTGCCAGCAGCCTGGACTTATACCTCATGAACACTGAAGCTTTCTTT
TRBJ2-7,once,.,TRBV6-1,CASTPRSSSYEQYF,TGTGCCAGCACACCCAGGAGCAGCTCCTACGAGCAGTACTTC